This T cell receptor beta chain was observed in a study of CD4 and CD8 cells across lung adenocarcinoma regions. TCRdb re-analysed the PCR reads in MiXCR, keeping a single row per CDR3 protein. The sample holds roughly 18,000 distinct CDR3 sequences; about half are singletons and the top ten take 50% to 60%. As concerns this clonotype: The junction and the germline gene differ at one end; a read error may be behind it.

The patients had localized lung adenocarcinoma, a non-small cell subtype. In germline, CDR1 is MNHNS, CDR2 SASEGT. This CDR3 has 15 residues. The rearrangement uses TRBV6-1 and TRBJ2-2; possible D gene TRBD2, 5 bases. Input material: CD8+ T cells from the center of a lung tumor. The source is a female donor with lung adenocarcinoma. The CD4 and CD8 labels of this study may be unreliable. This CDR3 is CASSTRVGSTGTLYF. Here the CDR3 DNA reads TGTGCCAGCAGTACACGGGTGGGGAGCACCGGTACGCTGTATTTT.